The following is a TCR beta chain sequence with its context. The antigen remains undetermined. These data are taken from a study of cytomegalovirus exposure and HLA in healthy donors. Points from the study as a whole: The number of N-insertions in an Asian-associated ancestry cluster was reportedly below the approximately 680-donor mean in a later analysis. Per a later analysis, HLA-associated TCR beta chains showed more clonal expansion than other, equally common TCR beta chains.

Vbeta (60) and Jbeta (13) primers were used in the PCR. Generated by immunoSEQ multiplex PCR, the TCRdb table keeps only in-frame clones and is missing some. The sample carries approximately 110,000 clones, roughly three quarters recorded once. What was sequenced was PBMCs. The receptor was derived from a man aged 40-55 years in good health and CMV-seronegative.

Here the CDR3 DNA reads TGTGCCAGCAGTTACTCGGGACAGGGGATCGAAAAACTGTTTTTT. It yields the protein CASSYSGQGIEKLFF. V gene TRBV6-5 combines with J gene TRBJ1-4; 10 bases line up with TRBD1. Unmatched junction bases numbered 3, after V lost 0 bases and J lost 8 bases. The CDR3 is 15 amino acids. Germline CDR1 reads MNHEY; CDR2 reads SVGAGI.